The 5 T cell receptor beta chains below all came from one sample that was sequenced in a study of blood T cells in healthy people across ages. With a J-beta primer mix and a sample-barcoded 5' primer, a second PCR ran 7 to 11 cycles. TCRdb called the 5' RACE reads again in MiXCR, with one record for every CDR3 protein. Among roughly 1,700,000 distinct CDR3 sequences listed, about 30% were seen once. The sample taken for sequencing was blood. These receptors all stem from a woman aged 30 to 39 in good health.

The sample holds a few counts of this clonotype. One junction end disagrees with the germline gene, perhaps due to a read error. The J gene is TRBJ2-1, the V gene TRBV7-6, with 12 nucleotides matching TRBD2. This CDR3 has 16 residues. Per germline, CDR1 SGHVS and CDR2 FNYEAQ. This CDR3 is CASSLVALAGGQEQFF. The DNA of the CDR3 is TGTGCCAGTAGCTTAGTCGCACTAGCGGGGGGACAAGAGCAGTTCTTC.

This clonotype was found a few times. The chain links TRBV2 to TRBJ2-3, with 8 bases lining up with TRBD1. The ends lost 6 bases at V and 2 bases at J; junction bases unmatched: 7. CDR3 length equals 15 residues. Germline CDR1 SNHLY, CDR2 FYNNEI. The CDR3 sequence is CASSIDRGNTDTQYF. DNA for the CDR3: TGTGCCAGCAGCATAGACAGGGGCAACACAGATACGCAGTATTTT.

On this clonotype: One end of the junction does not line up with germline, which may come from a read error. The J gene is TRBJ1-5, the V gene TRBV29-1; D unclear. The CDR3 loop spans 13 amino acids. The V gene's germline CDR1 is SQVTM and CDR2 ANQGSEA. DNA of the CDR3: TGCAGCGTTGCCGCGAACTCCAATCGGCCCCAGCATTTT. This gives the protein CSVAANSNRPQHF.

This chain links TRBV7-3 with TRBJ2-1; TRBD2 matches 13 bases. The germline gives CDR1 SGHTA, CDR2 FQGTGA. The CDR3 runs 17 residues. V dropped 2 bases and J dropped 8; count of bases not matched to a gene: 9. The chain's CDR3 is CASSLGALAGGKDEQFF. As DNA, the CDR3 is TGTGCCAGCAGCTTAGGGGCACTAGCGGGGGGGAAGGATGAGCAGTTCTTC.

This clonotype was recorded many times. This chain links TRBV5-1 with TRBJ2-5; D possibly corresponds to TRBD1 (6 bases). The J call could be wrong; TRBJ2-7 is a better fit for the DNA end. From germline, CDR1 is SGHRS and CDR2 YFSETQ. The CDR3 is 13 residues long. The CDR3 sequence: CASSLTGTAEQYF. The CDR3 region has the DNA TGCGCCAGCAGCTTGACAGGGACCGCCGAGCAGTACTTC.